This T cell receptor beta chain stems from a study of shared clonotypes between healthy human individuals. Donors were healthy HIV-negative adults without recent acute infections or vaccinations. Deletions cut 1 base from V and 3 bases from J, with 7 bases between. Germline loops: CDR1 LNHDA, CDR2 SQIVND (reference sequence). The CDR3 consists of 14 residues. Worth noting for this clone: Its target is unknown.

General study results and limits: Owing to a small donor count, the genetic and exposure-history diversity represented was limited.

PCR replicates from unsorted PBMC used 250 to 300 ng DNA, and this amount was roughly 32,000 T cell genomes. Authors' processing steps: ImmunoSEQ sequences covered only the junction and lacked quality scores; filtering therefore differed. TCRdb keeps only in-frame clones here, not all; method: immunoSEQ multiplex PCR. V and J calls plus clone size are reproduced from that table; the DNA served to infer D and trimming. The sample shows 450,000 to 500,000 clones, about three quarters of them seen only once. This chain connects TRBV19 to TRBJ2-4; D uncertain. Sequencing was carried out using PBMCs. The sequence came from a woman aged 40 to 50 in good health. Some clones in this sample may be carry-over from other donors' samples. The CDR3 DNA sequence: TGTGCCAGTAGTATAGGAAACGGCAAAAACATTCAGTACTTC. Translating it yields CASSIGNGKNIQYF.